These 9 T cell receptor beta chains originate from one sample sequenced in a study of blood T cell repertoires in COVID-19. Repertoires were generated with immunoSEQ multiplex PCR, while TCRdb's copy carries only in-frame clones and drops some. The sample has approximately 270,000 clones; roughly 91% are singletons. The specimen sequenced was PBMCs or T cells enriched from blood (not recorded which). These receptors all stem from a woman aged 60 to 75 who had recovered from COVID-19.

The chain recombines TRBV7-2 with TRBJ1-3; perhaps TRBD1 as D (6 bases). V was clipped by 5 bases and J by 0 bases, with 11 bases between them. CDR1 is SGHTA, CDR2 FQGNSA, per germline. The length of the CDR3 is 15 residues. The CDR3 DNA sequence: TGTGCCAGCAGCCCCCGGACAGACTCTGGAAACACCATATATTTT. Encoded protein: CASSPRTDSGNTIYF.

The chain combines TRBV24-1 with TRBJ1-2; 9 bases line up with TRBD1. The germline CDR1 and CDR2 sequences are KGHDR and SFDVKD. The junction had 8 bases not matched to a gene; V was cut back by 2 bases and J by 8 bases. This CDR3 spans 15 amino acids. DNA of the CDR3: TGTGCCACCAGTGATTCCGGGACAGGGAGGGAGGGCTACACCTTC. Amino acids: CATSDSGTGREGYTF.

This clone was recorded once. The chain uses TRBV27 and TRBJ2-1, with TRBD2 as a possible D gene (6 bases). Germline V gene lookup returns CDR1 MNHEY and CDR2 SMNVEV (reference sequence). This CDR3 comprises 14 residues. The germline V and J ends were trimmed by 5 bases and 1 base, with 9 bases remaining between them. The CDR3 DNA is TGTGCCAGCAGTCGACTAGGGTCCTACAATGAGCAGTTCTTC. Protein: CASSRLGSYNEQFF.

This clone occurred once. The V and J genes are TRBV5-1 and TRBJ2-5, with D perhaps TRBD1 (6 bases). This CDR3 region has 16 residues. V was shortened by 0 bases and J by 4 bases, with 16 bases between the two germline ends. Germline V CDR1 and CDR2: SGHRS, YFSETQ. The CDR3 DNA reads as TGCGCCAGCAGCTTGGCTGGACAGCCCCAGGGAGAGACCCAGTACTTC. Translation: CASSLAGQPQGETQYF.

This clone was seen only once. The chain recombines TRBV5-8 with TRBJ2-3; 8 bases are shared with TRBD2. Germline CDR1 is SGHTS and CDR2 is YDEGEE. CDR3 size: 16 residues. The J segment lost 4 bases and the V segment lost 2 bases, leaving 9 bases of the junction unmatched. In DNA form, the CDR3 reads TGTGCCAGCAGCTTCACAGGGACTAGTGGGGCAGATACGCAGTATTTT. Its translation is CASSFTGTSGADTQYF.

This clone occurred once. The chain uses TRBV6-5 and TRBJ2-2; 7 bases are a match to TRBD2. Germline CDR1 MNHEY, CDR2 SVGAGI. V shed 6 bases, J shed 2 bases, and the junction held 3 bases outside the gene matches. CDR3 length equals 14 residues. The CDR3 is CASRTGGNTGELFF. Written as DNA, the CDR3 is TGTGCCAGCAGGACGGGGGGAAACACCGGGGAGCTGTTTTTT.

The chain links TRBV2 to TRBJ1-2, with a tentative D call TRBD1 (6 bases). The germline V gene encodes CDR1 SNHLY and CDR2 FYNNEI. Trimming left V 1 base short and J 8 bases short, with 17 bases between. The CDR3 covers 15 residues. The CDR3 loop is CASSEGLQGRRGYTF. The CDR3 DNA reads as TGTGCCAGCAGTGAAGGCTTACAGGGTAGAAGAGGCTACACCTTC.

V gene TRBV18 combines with J gene TRBJ2-7; 8 nucleotides agree with TRBD1. The CDR3 runs to 15 residues. The V and J ends lost 4 bases and 2 bases, in that order; junction bases with no gene match: 7. Germline loops: CDR1 KGHSH, CDR2 LQKENI. CDR3 coding DNA: TGTGCCAGCTCACTAAGCCGGGACAGGCCCTACGAGCAGTACTTC. Its protein is CASSLSRDRPYEQYF.

J is TRBJ1-3 and V is TRBV30; 7 bases line up with TRBD1. The CDR3 length is 14 residues. In germline, CDR1 is GTSNPN, CDR2 SVGIG (reference sequence). V was clipped by 0 bases and J by 5 bases; unmatched bases: 4. The CDR3, as DNA: TGTGCCTGGAGTGTAGGGACAGCACGAAACACCATATATTTT. Translation gives CAWSVGTARNTIYF. Full variable domain (rest looked up from reference TRBV30 and TRBJ1-3): SQTIHQWPATLVQPVGSPLSLECTVEGTSNPNLYWYRQAAGRGLQLLFYSVGIGQISSEVPQNLSASRPQDRQFILSSKKLLLSDSGFYLCAWSVGTARNTIYFGEGSWLTVV.